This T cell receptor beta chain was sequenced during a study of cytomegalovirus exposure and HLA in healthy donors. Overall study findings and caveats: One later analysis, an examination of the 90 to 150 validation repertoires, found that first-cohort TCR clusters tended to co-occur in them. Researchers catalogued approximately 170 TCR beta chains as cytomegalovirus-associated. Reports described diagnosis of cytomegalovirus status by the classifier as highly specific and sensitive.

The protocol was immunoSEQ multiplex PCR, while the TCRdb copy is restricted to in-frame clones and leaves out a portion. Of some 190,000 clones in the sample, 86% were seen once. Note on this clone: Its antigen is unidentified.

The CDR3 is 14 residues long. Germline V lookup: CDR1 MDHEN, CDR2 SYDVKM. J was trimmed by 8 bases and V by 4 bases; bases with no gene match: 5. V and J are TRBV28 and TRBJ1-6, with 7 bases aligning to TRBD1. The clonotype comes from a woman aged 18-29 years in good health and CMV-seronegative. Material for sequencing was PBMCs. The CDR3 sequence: CASSSGTEDSPLHF. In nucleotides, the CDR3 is TGTGCCAGCAGTTCCGGGACAGAGGATTCACCCCTCCACTTT.